The rows below give T cell receptor beta chains drawn from one sample of a study of T cells in Graves' hyperthyroidism and ophthalmopathy. TCRdb re-called the multiplex PCR reads with MiXCR, one entry per CDR3 protein. This table holds around 700,000 distinct CDR3 sequences, under 20% found once. Sequenced material: blood. These receptors all stem from a woman between 50 and 59 years old with Graves' hyperthyroidism that later progressed to Graves' ophthalmopathy. The CDR3 runs from the conserved cysteine through the conserved F or W. A D gene is named only where the DNA matches it firmly. A row's size may be missing; if present it is once, few, many or a size class.

len	abundance	v_gene	j_gene	d_gene	CDR3aa	CDR3nt
15	-	TRBV6-2/TRBV6-3	TRBJ1-2	TRBD1	CASRRAGQPNYGYTF	TGTGCCAGCAGACGGGCGGGACAGCCTAACTATGGCTACACCTTC
14	-	TRBV20-1	TRBJ1-2	TRBD1	CSANQPQGNYGYTF	TGCAGTGCTAATCAACCACAGGGGAATTATGGCTACACCTTC
15	-	TRBV6-5	TRBJ1-1	-	CASSYGTEWNTEAFF	TGTGCCAGCAGTTACGGGACTGAATGGAATACTGAAGCTTTCTTT
14	-	TRBV19	TRBJ1-6	TRBD1	CASTPGGYNSPLHF	TGTGCCAGTACTCCAGGGGGTTATAATTCACCCCTCCACTTT
11	few	TRBV29-1	TRBJ1-3	-	CSVDGGNTIYF	TGCAGCGTTGACGGAGGAAACACCATATATTTT
13	-	TRBV18	TRBJ2-5	-	CASSPGLGETQYF	TGTGCCAGCTCACCGGGTCTCGGGGAGACCCAGTACTTC
12	many	TRBV10-3	TRBJ2-3	TRBD2	CAISGEGDTQYF	TGTGCCATCAGTGGGGAGGGGGATACGCAGTATTTT
17	-	TRBV7-3	TRBJ1-3	TRBD1	CASSLGTGTSSGNTIYF	TGTGCCAGCAGCTTAGGGACAGGGACAAGCTCTGGAAACACCATATATTTT
14	few	TRBV12-5	TRBJ2-1	-	CATRRGGANNEQFF	TGTGCTACCCGGCGAGGGGGGGCCAACAATGAGCAGTTCTTC
12	many	TRBV20-1	TRBJ2-5	-	CSARLTQETQYF	TGCAGTGCTAGATTGACCCAAGAGACCCAGTACTTC
16	few	TRBV5-6	TRBJ2-2	TRBD1	CASSLRDRSNTGELFF	TGTGCCAGCAGCTTACGGGACAGGAGCAACACCGGGGAGCTGTTTTTT
13	many	TRBV3-1	TRBJ2-4	-	CASSAEGGNIQYF	TGTGCCAGCAGCGCAGAAGGAGGGAACATTCAGTACTTC
13	-	TRBV6-5	TRBJ1-6	-	CASSYSSNSPLHF	TGTGCCAGCAGTTACTCCAGTAATTCACCCCTCCACTTT